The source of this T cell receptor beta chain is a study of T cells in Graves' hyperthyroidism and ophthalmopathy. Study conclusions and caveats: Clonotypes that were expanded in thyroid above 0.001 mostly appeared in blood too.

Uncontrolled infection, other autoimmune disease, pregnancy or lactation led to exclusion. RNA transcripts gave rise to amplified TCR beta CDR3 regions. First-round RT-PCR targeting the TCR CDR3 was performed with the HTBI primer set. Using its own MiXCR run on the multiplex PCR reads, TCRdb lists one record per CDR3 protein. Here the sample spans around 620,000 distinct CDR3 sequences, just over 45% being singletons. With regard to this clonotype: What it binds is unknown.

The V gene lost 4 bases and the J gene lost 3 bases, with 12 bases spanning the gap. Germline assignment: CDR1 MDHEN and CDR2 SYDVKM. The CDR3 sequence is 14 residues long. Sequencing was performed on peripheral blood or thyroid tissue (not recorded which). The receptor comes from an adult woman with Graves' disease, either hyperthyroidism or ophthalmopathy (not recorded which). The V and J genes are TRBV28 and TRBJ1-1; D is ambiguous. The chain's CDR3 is CASSSPSSYTEAFF. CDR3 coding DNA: TGTGCCAGCAGTTCTCCCTCGAGTTACACTGAAGCTTTCTTT.